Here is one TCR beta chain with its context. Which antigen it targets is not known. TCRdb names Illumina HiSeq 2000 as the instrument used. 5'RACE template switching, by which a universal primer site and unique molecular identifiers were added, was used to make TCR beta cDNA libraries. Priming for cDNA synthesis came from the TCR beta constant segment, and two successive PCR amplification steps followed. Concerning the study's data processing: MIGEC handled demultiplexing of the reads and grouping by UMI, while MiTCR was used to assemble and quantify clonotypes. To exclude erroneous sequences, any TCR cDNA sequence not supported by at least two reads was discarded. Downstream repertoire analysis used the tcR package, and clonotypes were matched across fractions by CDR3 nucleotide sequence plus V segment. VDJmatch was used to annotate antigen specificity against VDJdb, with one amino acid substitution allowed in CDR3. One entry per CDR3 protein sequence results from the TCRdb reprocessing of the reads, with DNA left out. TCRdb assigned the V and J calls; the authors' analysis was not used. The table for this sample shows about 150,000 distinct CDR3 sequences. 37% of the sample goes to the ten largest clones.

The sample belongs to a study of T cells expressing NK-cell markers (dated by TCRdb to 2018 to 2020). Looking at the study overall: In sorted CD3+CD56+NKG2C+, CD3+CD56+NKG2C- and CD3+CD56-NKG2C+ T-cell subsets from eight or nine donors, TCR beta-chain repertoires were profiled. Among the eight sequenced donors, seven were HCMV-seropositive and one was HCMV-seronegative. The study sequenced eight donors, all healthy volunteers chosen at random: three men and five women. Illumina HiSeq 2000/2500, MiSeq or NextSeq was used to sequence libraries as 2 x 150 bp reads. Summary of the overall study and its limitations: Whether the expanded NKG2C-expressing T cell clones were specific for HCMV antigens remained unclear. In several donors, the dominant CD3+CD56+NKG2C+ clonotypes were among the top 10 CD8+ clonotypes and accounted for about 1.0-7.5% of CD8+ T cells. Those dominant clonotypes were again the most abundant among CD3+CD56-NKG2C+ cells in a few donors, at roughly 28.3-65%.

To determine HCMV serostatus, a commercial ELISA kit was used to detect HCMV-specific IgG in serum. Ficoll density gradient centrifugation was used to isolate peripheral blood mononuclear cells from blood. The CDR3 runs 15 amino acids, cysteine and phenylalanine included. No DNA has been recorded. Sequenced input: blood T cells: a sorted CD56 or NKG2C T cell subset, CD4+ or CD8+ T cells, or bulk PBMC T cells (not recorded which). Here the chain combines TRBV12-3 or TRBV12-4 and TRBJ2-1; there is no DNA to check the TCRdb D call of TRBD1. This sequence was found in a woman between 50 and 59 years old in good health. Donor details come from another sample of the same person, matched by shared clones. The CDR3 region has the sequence CASRDGAGPYNEQFF.